One and the same sample provided the 26 T cell receptor beta chains below, sequenced in a study of blood T cell repertoires in COVID-19. TCRdb's table, derived via immunoSEQ multiplex PCR, lists solely in-frame clones and lacks some. This sample yields approximately 210,000 clones, of which around 82% are seen a single time; about 2.5% belongs to the top ten. The specimen sequenced was peripheral blood. These receptor sequences come from a woman between 40 and 55 years old with active or convalescent COVID-19.

The rearrangement links TRBV27 to TRBJ2-3, with 11 bases identical to TRBD2. The junction had 7 bases not matched to a gene; V was cut back by 6 bases and J by 2 bases. The CDR3 consists of 16 residues. Germline CDR1 MNHEY, CDR2 SMNVEV (reference sequence). Here the CDR3 DNA reads TGTGCCAGCAGCCTGACTAGCGGGGACCACACAGATACGCAGTATTTT. Translation: CASSLTSGDHTDTQYF.

This chain joins TRBV19 and TRBJ1-5, with 7 bases lining up with TRBD1. This CDR3 is built from 12 residues. Germline V CDR1 and CDR2: LNHDA, SQIVND (reference sequence). J was trimmed by 3 bases and V by 9 bases; bases with no gene match: 2. As DNA, the CDR3 is TGTGCCAGCGACAGGGACAATCAGCCCCAGCATTTT. Its protein is CASDRDNQPQHF.

V and J are TRBV30 and TRBJ2-3, with 15 bases that match TRBD2. Germline values: CDR1 GTSNPN, CDR2 SVGIG (reference sequence). With V trimmed by 2 bases and J by 4 bases, 4 bases remained unmatched. The CDR3 loop spans 16 amino acids. This CDR3 reads CAWSFRTSGGADTQYF. Here the CDR3 DNA reads TGTGCCTGGAGTTTCAGGACTAGCGGGGGGGCAGATACGCAGTATTTT.

This chain joins TRBV7-6 and TRBJ2-1, with 7 positions matching TRBD1. The CDR3 extends over 15 amino acids. The ends lost 2 bases at V and 5 bases at J; junction bases unmatched: 6. CDR1 is SGHVS, CDR2 FNYEAQ, per germline. The CDR3 spells CASSLFGQVDNEQFF. CDR3 DNA sequence: TGTGCCAGCAGCTTATTTGGACAGGTGGACAATGAGCAGTTCTTC.

The V and J genes are TRBV2 and TRBJ2-5, with 7 bases that match TRBD1. V shed 7 bases and J 3 bases; nucleotides not matched to a gene: 5. The CDR3 spans 13 residues. Germline-derived CDR1 and CDR2 are SNHLY and FYNNEI. CDR3 sequence: CASNPDREETQYF. CDR3 sequence (DNA): TGTGCCAGCAACCCCGACAGGGAAGAGACCCAGTACTTC.

The chain links TRBV19 to TRBJ1-2; D unclear. Germline loops: CDR1 LNHDA, CDR2 SQIVND (reference sequence). Trimming left V 6 bases short and J 4 bases short, with 15 bases between. The CDR3 extends over 14 amino acids. CDR3 nucleotide sequence: TGTGCCAGTAGCTTCACCCAGGATCTCTATGGCTACACCTTC. Translated, it gives CASSFTQDLYGYTF.

This chain uses TRBV5-1 with TRBJ2-3; 14 positions match TRBD2. This CDR3 has 18 amino acids. J was trimmed by 1 base and V by 4 bases; bases with no gene match: 8. CDR1 is SGHRS, CDR2 YFSETQ, per germline. CDR3 region: CASSAGLAGGPRTDTQYF. The CDR3 DNA is TGCGCCAGCAGCGCCGGACTAGCGGGGGGACCGCGCACAGATACGCAGTATTTT.

Only a few counts were recorded for this clone. J is TRBJ1-4 and V is TRBV2; maybe TRBD1 (6 bases). Germline-derived CDR1 and CDR2 are SNHLY and FYNNEI. The length of the CDR3 is 15 residues. Deletions cut 6 bases from V and 8 bases from J, with 19 bases between. The CDR3 nucleotides read TGTGCCAGCAGGACCACAGGGCTACGTTTCGAAAAACTGTTTTTT. Amino acids: CASRTTGLRFEKLFF.

V gene TRBV27 combines with J gene TRBJ1-4; 7 bases agree with TRBD1. The CDR3 totals 15 residues. Germline V lookup: CDR1 MNHEY, CDR2 SMNVEV (reference sequence). Unmatched junction bases numbered 6, after V lost 2 bases and J lost 6 bases. The CDR3 DNA reads as TGTGCCAGCAGTTTAACAGGGGCGTGGGATGAAAAACTGTTTTTT. It specifies CASSLTGAWDEKLFF.

V and J are TRBV6-2 or TRBV6-3 and TRBJ1-1, with 7 bases lining up with TRBD1. The V and J ends lost 2 bases and 5 bases, in that order; junction bases with no gene match: 11. This CDR3 is built from 16 residues. The germline CDR1 and CDR2 sequences are MNHEY and SVGEGT. DNA for the CDR3: TGTGCCAGCAGTTACCAGTTAGACAGGGAATGGACTGAAGCTTTCTTT. It is translated as CASSYQLDREWTEAFF.

Only one count was recorded for this clone. The rearrangement uses TRBV5-1 and TRBJ2-7; D perhaps matches TRBD2 (5 bases). Germline CDR1 SGHRS, CDR2 YFSETQ. This CDR3 is built from 13 residues. V lost 4 bases to trimming and J lost 1 base, with 9 bases between them. In nucleotides, the CDR3 is TGCGCCAGCAGCCCCGGGGTGTCCTACGAGCAGTACTTC. Translation gives CASSPGVSYEQYF.

The gene calls are TRBV19 and TRBJ2-3, with TRBD2 as a possible D gene (5 bases). This CDR3 contains 17 residues. V was cut by 3 bases and J by 0 bases, with 16 bases left in between. CDR1 and CDR2 from the germline V gene are LNHDA and SQIVND (reference sequence). The CDR3 sequence is CASSILPEAGSTDTQYF. CDR3 coding DNA: TGTGCCAGTAGTATCCTGCCTGAGGCGGGTAGCACAGATACGCAGTATTTT.

V and J are TRBV2 and TRBJ2-7; D may be TRBD1 (6 bases). Germline lookup yields CDR1 SNHLY and CDR2 FYNNEI. Trimming cost V 7 bases and J 3 bases, with 22 bases left between them. This CDR3 has 16 residues. DNA for the CDR3: TGTGCCAGCAACGCCCAAAGACAGGCAACTTTCTACGAGCAGTACTTC. It encodes CASNAQRQATFYEQYF.

The CDR3 nucleotides read TGTGCCAGCAGCTTAGAACAGAACACCGGGGAGCTGTTTTTT. The encoded protein is CASSLEQNTGELFF. The rearrangement links TRBV7-2 to TRBJ2-2, with D hard to call. CDR1 is SGHTA and CDR2 is FQGNSA in the germline V gene. Trimming stripped 1 base from V and 1 base from J, with 4 bases between. The CDR3 runs to 14 residues. Complete variable domain (other parts from reference TRBV7-2 and TRBJ2-2): GAGVSQSPSNKVTEKGKDVELRCDPISGHTALYWYRQSLGQGLEFLIYFQGNSAPDKSGLPSDRFSAERTGGSVSTLTIQRTQQEDSAVYLCASSLEQNTGELFFGEGSRLTVL.

V usage is TRBV2 and J usage is TRBJ2-1; 7 nucleotides line up with TRBD2. The CDR3 loop spans 14 amino acids. The ends lost 10 bases at V and 0 bases at J; junction bases unmatched: 6. CDR1 and CDR2 from the germline V gene are SNHLY and FYNNEI. The CDR3 reads CAILKRDSYNEQFF. In DNA, the CDR3 is TGTGCCATTCTTAAGCGGGACTCCTACAATGAGCAGTTCTTC. The variable domain in full, completed from reference TRBV2 and TRBJ2-1, reads EPEVTQTPSHQVTQMGQEVILRCVPISNHLYFYWYRQILGQKVEFLVSFYNNEISEKSEIFDDQFSVERPDGSNFTLKIRSTKLEDSAMYFCAILKRDSYNEQFFGPGTRLTVL.

This clone was observed a handful of times. This sequence joins TRBV5-1 and TRBJ2-2, with 8 bases fitting TRBD1. Trimming took 0 bases from V and 1 from J; bases not matched to a gene: 5. The CDR3 runs 17 residues. Germline V CDR1 and CDR2: SGHRS, YFSETQ. The CDR3 DNA follows: TGCGCCAGCAGCTTGGCCGGGGGACAGGTGAACACCGGGGAGCTGTTTTTT. It specifies CASSLAGGQVNTGELFF. The full variable domain, with the rest looked up from reference TRBV5-1 and TRBJ2-2, is KAGVTQTPRYLIKTRGQQVTLSCSPISGHRSVSWYQQTPGQGLQFLFEYFSETQRNKGNFPGRFSGRQFSNSRSEMNVSTLELGDSALYLCASSLAGGQVNTGELFFGEGSRLTVL.

The chain links TRBV6-1 to TRBJ1-5; D is ambiguous. V was shortened by 2 bases and J by 2 bases, with 16 bases between the two germline ends. The length of the CDR3 is 17 residues. Germline V lookup: CDR1 MNHNS, CDR2 SASEGT. The CDR3: CASSEFETRGGNQPQHF. The CDR3 DNA follows: TGTGCCAGCAGTGAATTCGAGACTCGGGGTGGCAATCAGCCCCAGCATTTT.

There are a few counts of this clone. V usage is TRBV6-5 and J usage is TRBJ1-2; D gene unclear. The CDR3 consists of 13 residues. The germline gives CDR1 MNHEY, CDR2 SVGAGI. V was clipped by 6 bases and J by 8 bases, with 16 bases between them. For the CDR3, the DNA is TGTGCCAGCAGCGGCACACTAACGCCAGGCTACACCTTC. This gives the protein CASSGTLTPGYTF.

This chain links TRBV30 with TRBJ1-1; a weak D match, TRBD1 (5 bases). The ends were cut back, 5 bases at V and 3 bases at J, with 13 bases in the middle. The CDR3 extends over 13 amino acids. CDR1 is GTSNPN, CDR2 SVGIG, per germline (reference sequence). CDR3 DNA: TGTGCCTGGGCATCAGGGAGGGACACTGAAGCTTTCTTT. Its translation: CAWASGRDTEAFF.

The chain recombines TRBV21-1 with TRBJ2-2; the DNA was not used to check the table's D call, TRBD2. TRBV21-1 constitutes a pseudogene. There are 17 residues in the CDR3. The CDR3 coding sequence is TGTGCCAGCAGCAGTACTAGCGGGAGAGGAGACACCGGGGAGCTGTTTTTT. Translating it yields CASSSTSGRGDTGELFF.

This sequence joins TRBV4-1 and TRBJ1-5; D unresolved. Deletions cut 2 bases from V and 6 bases from J, with 11 bases between. CDR1 is MGHRA and CDR2 is YSYEKL in the germline V gene. The CDR3 loop spans 14 amino acids. DNA of the CDR3: TGCGCCAGCAGCCAAAATGGTTTTAGTCAGCCCCAGCATTTT. It encodes CASSQNGFSQPQHF.

V usage is TRBV18 and J usage is TRBJ2-7; TRBD1 matches 9 bases. The CDR3 spans 15 residues. Looked up from germline, CDR1 is KGHSH and CDR2 is LQKENI. The trim removed 6 bases at V and 2 bases at J, leaving 8 bases unmatched. CDR3 DNA: TGTGCCAGCTCTCCGTTACAGGGGGCGCCCTACGAGCAGTACTTC. Amino acids: CASSPLQGAPYEQYF.

This rearrangement joins TRBV6-6 to TRBJ1-1; 7 bases are a match to TRBD1. The germline V gene has CDR1 MNHNY and CDR2 SVGAGI (reference sequence). The CDR3 runs 15 residues. V lost 2 bases, J lost 4 bases, and 7 bases stayed unmatched. The CDR3 DNA sequence: TGTGCCAGCAGTTACCCAGCGACAGGGCGCACTGAAGCTTTCTTT. Translation: CASSYPATGRTEAFF.

This clone was detected a few times. The chain couples TRBV18 to TRBJ1-1, with D possibly TRBD1 on 6 matching bases. This CDR3 is 17 amino acids long. CDR1 is KGHSH, CDR2 LQKENI, per germline. The V end lost 6 bases, the J end lost 0 bases, and 20 bases lay between the germline ends. The CDR3 region has the DNA TGTGCCAGCTCCCGGACGGGGGGCCTGGAGGTGAACACTGAAGCTTTCTTT. The encoded protein is CASSRTGGLEVNTEAFF.

The V gene is TRBV2, the J gene TRBJ1-5, with D possibly being TRBD1 (5 bases). V was shortened by 7 bases and J by 2 bases, with 9 bases between the two germline ends. The CDR3 is made up of 13 amino acids. CDR1 and CDR2 (germline): SNHLY, FYNNEI. The CDR3 is CASTGGGNQPQHF. CDR3 DNA: TGTGCCAGCACTGGAGGGGGCAATCAGCCCCAGCATTTT.

The genes are TRBV28 and TRBJ2-1; 8 bases line up with TRBD1. Unmatched junction bases numbered 9, after V lost 8 bases and J lost 0 bases. This CDR3 contains 16 residues. The germline V gene has CDR1 MDHEN and CDR2 SYDVKM. CDR3 sequence (DNA): TGTGCCAGCGGACGGTCCGACAGGGGCTCCTACAATGAGCAGTTCTTC. Translation: CASGRSDRGSYNEQFF.